Here is one TCR beta chain with its context. The antigen is not known. At one end the junction does not follow the germline gene, possibly because of a read error. Sample time point: newly diagnosed GD, antithyroid drugs for less than 3 months. PBMC RNA served as the TCR library source. Roughly 9.8 milliliters of peripheral blood went into EDTA tubes. Arm-PCR with iRepertoire HTBI primers amplified the CDR3 regions for these TCR beta libraries. TCRdb re-derived calls from the multiplex PCR reads in MiXCR, one entry per CDR3 protein. The sample lists about 540,000 distinct CDR3 sequences, less than 15% occurring once. The CDR3 has 16 residues. Germline CDR1 reads SNHLY; CDR2 reads FYNNEI. The entry originates in a study of regulatory T cells in long-lasting Graves disease. Study context: Graves' patients, newly diagnosed, had taken antithyroid drugs under 3 months.

Points from the study as a whole: The sample size was small, and this may have reduced accuracy.

The sample also formed part of further work on T cells in Graves' hyperthyroidism and ophthalmopathy.

The source is a man between 25 and 39 years old with Graves disease. The chain has TRBV2 and TRBJ2-5; a possible D gene is TRBD2 (7 bases). Sequenced material: peripheral blood mononuclear cells (PBMCs), taken at new diagnosis, from a patient treated with antithyroid drugs. The chain's CDR3 is CASSVVSLGGQEIQYF. CDR3 nucleotide sequence: TGTGCCAGCAGTGTAGTGTCCCTGGGGGGGCAAGAGATCCAGTACTTC.